This TCR beta chain appears in the sequencing data of a study of spatial heterogeneity in lung cancer. As to time point: sample taken at primary tumor resection. Every cDNA TCR molecule received its own unique molecular identifier. TCRdb reprocessed the 5' RACE reads with MiXCR, giving one entry per CDR3 protein. Of a few thousand distinct CDR3 sequences listed, about a sixth are singletons. This clonotype counts as medium-sized. The antigen is not known. General study points: Ubiquitous expanded TCR counts tracked ubiquitous nonsynonymous mutations; regional expanded TCR counts tracked regional nonsynonymous mutations. One measure, the expanded intratumoral alpha and beta TCR count, tracked tumor mutation counts.

The CDR3 runs 13 residues. Germline assignment: CDR1 MGHRA and CDR2 YSYEKL. V lost 0 bases and J lost 1, with 2 bases in between. The input for sequencing was lung tumor tissue, taken at surgery. The sequence derives from a male donor with early-stage non-small cell lung cancer. The rearrangement uses TRBV4-1 and TRBJ2-3; no definite D call. CDR3 nucleotide sequence: TGCGCCAGCAGCCAAGATCGCACAGATACGCAGTATTTT. Translated: CASSQDRTDTQYF.